This entry lists 3 T cell receptor beta chains sequenced from one sample in a study of OX40 agonist ivuxolimab in advanced cancers. Some clones are missing from TCRdb's copy, which holds only in-frame ones; the method was immunoSEQ multiplex PCR. The sample holds about 97,000 clones; approximately 87% are singletons and the top ten take around 5.2%. Source: CD4+ or CD8+ T cells sorted from blood, taken in a trial of the OX40 agonist ivuxolimab. These receptors all come from an adult with an advanced solid tumor such as melanoma, head and neck, liver or kidney cancer.

The gene calls are TRBV7-2 and TRBJ1-3, with no clear D. CDR3 length: 16 residues. Germline assignment: CDR1 SGHTA and CDR2 FQGNSA. V dropped 1 base and J dropped 0 bases, with 10 bases sitting between them. CDR3 coding DNA: TGTGCCAGCAGCTTAGGAGGGTTCCTCTCTGGAAACACCATATATTTT. The encoded protein is CASSLGGFLSGNTIYF.

The V call is TRBV7-8, the J call TRBJ1-2; D call uncertain. The CDR3 is 15 residues long. Trimming took off 0 bases at V and 8 bases at J, with 16 bases between the two ends. Germline CDR1 and CDR2: SGHVS and FQNEAQ. CDR3 sequence (DNA): TGTGCCAGCAGCTTAGCCTCCCAGCCAGGTGGAGGCTACACCTTC. This encodes CASSLASQPGGGYTF.

This chain uses TRBV19 with TRBJ1-4, with a weak D call TRBD1 (5 bases). Per the germline V gene, CDR1 is LNHDA and CDR2 is SQIVND (reference sequence). Between the trimmed V and J ends, which lost 7 bases and 6 bases, there was a span of 15 bases. CDR3 length: 14 amino acids. In nucleotides, the CDR3 is TGTGCCAGTATGGGACGGGATCACGATGAAAAACTGTTTTTT. Translating it yields CASMGRDHDEKLFF.